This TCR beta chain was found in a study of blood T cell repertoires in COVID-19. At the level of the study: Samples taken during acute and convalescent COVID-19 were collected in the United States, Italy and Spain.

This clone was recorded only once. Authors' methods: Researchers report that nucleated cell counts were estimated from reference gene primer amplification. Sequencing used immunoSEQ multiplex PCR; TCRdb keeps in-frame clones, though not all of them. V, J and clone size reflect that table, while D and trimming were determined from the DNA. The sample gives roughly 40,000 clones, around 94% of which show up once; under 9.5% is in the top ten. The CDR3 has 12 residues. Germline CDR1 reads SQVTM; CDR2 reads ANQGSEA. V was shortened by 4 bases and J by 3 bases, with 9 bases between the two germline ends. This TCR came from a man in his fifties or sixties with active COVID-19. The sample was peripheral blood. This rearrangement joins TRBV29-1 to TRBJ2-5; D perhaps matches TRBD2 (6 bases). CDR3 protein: CSVGTTKETQYF. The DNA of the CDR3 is TGCAGCGTTGGGACTACCAAAGAGACCCAGTACTTC.